This TCR beta chain comes out of a study of monozygotic twins with inflammatory bowel disease. Comment on this clonotype: The target antigen is unknown.

The study, taken as a whole, reports: The co-twins with IBD showed lower TCRbeta diversity (inverse Simpson) than their healthy siblings.

In preparing each TCR library, 3500 ng of total RNA was used. After re-calling the 5' RACE reads, TCRdb lists one entry per CDR3 protein, DNA absent. The repertoire table contains fewer than 110,000 distinct CDR3 sequences. This CDR3 has 16 amino acids. Input material: blood. This chain joins TRBV12-3 or TRBV12-4 and TRBJ2-3; TCRdb names TRBD1, which stays unverified in the absence of DNA. The clonotype was recovered from a human donor with ulcerative colitis or Crohn's disease, or a healthy co-twin of an affected twin (not recorded which). CDR3 protein: CASSYDSTGGTDTQYF.